This entry lists 18 T cell receptor beta chains sequenced from one sample in a study of T cell responses to AZD1222 COVID-19 vaccine. The protocol was immunoSEQ multiplex PCR, while the TCRdb copy is restricted to in-frame clones and leaves out a portion. The sample includes tens of thousands of clones, over 75% of them seen just once. The input for sequencing was peripheral blood, taken 28 days after the second AZD1222 dose. The origin of the receptors is an adult who received the AZD1222 COVID-19 vaccine.

This chain connects TRBV4-1 to TRBJ1-2, with 12 bases fitting TRBD1. Germline CDR1 reads MGHRA; CDR2 reads YSYEKL. The CDR3 totals 17 residues. Trimming at V came to 3 bases and at J to 2 bases, leaving 7 bases not matched to a gene. The CDR3 region has the DNA TGCGCCAGCAGCCAGGGACAGGGGGCGCAAACCAACTATGGCTACACCTTC. Translating gives CASSQGQGAQTNYGYTF.

The rearrangement links TRBV6-1 to TRBJ2-7, with D possibly being TRBD1 (5 bases). Trimming shortened V by 1 base and J by 2 bases, and 6 bases separated the two germline ends. Per the germline V gene, CDR1 is MNHNS and CDR2 is SASEGT. The CDR3 spans 13 residues. The CDR3 spells CASSEETAYEQYF. As DNA, the CDR3 is TGTGCCAGCAGTGAAGAGACAGCCTACGAGCAGTACTTC.

The rearrangement uses TRBV18 and TRBJ2-5, with unresolved D. V was cut by 0 bases and J by 5 bases, with 4 bases left in between. CDR3 size: 12 residues. Germline CDR1 reads KGHSH; CDR2 reads LQKENI. Here the CDR3 reads CASSPPRETQYF. Here the CDR3 DNA reads TGTGCCAGCTCACCACCGAGGGAGACCCAGTACTTC.

This clone has only one observation. The chain is built from TRBV4-1 and TRBJ1-4; D is unclear. Germline assignment: CDR1 MGHRA and CDR2 YSYEKL. V was trimmed by 0 bases and J by 8 bases, leaving 13 bases between them. The CDR3 is made up of 15 amino acids. The DNA for the CDR3 is TGCGCCAGCAGCCAAGATGGGAGTGATGGGGAAAAACTGTTTTTT. Protein: CASSQDGSDGEKLFF.

The chain joins TRBV19 to TRBJ1-6; TRBD1 is a possible D gene (5 bases). Between the trimmed V and J ends, which lost 3 bases and 5 bases, there was a span of 8 bases. The germline V gene encodes CDR1 LNHDA and CDR2 SQIVND (reference sequence). The CDR3 contains 14 residues. CDR3 residues: CASSMGDHNSPLHF. CDR3 nucleotide sequence: TGTGCCAGTAGTATGGGGGATCATAATTCACCCCTCCACTTT. The variable domain in full, completed from reference TRBV19 and TRBJ1-6, reads DGGITQSPKYLFRKEGQNVTLSCEQNLNHDAMYWYRQDPGQGLRLIYYSQIVNDFQKGDIAEGYSVSREKKESFPLTVTSAQKNPTAFYLCASSMGDHNSPLHFGNGTRLTVT.

The V and J genes are TRBV29-1 and TRBJ2-7; possibly TRBD1 or TRBD2 for D (6 bases each). The CDR3 loop spans 12 amino acids. V was pared by 7 bases and J by 3 bases, with 13 bases between. Germline V lookup: CDR1 SQVTM, CDR2 ANQGSEA. The CDR3 DNA sequence: TGCAGCGCCGGAGGGGACAACTACGAGCAGTACTTC. Amino acid sequence: CSAGGDNYEQYF.

This chain connects TRBV12-5 to TRBJ1-1; the match to TRBD1 covers 9 bases. Trimming took 2 bases from V and 5 from J; bases not matched to a gene: 3. This CDR3 is 14 amino acids long. Germline CDR1 LGHNT, CDR2 FRNRAP. CDR3 in DNA: TGTGCTAGTGGTTTGACAGGGGGCAGAACTGAAGCTTTCTTT. Amino acids: CASGLTGGRTEAFF.

This sequence joins TRBV7-3 and TRBJ2-7; a possible D gene is TRBD2 (5 bases). Germline V gene sequence: CDR1 SGHTA, CDR2 FQGTGA. The CDR3 consists of 15 residues. The V and J ends lost 4 bases and 4 bases respectively, with 17 bases between them. The chain's CDR3 is CASSSPRGSLYEQYF. The CDR3 bases are TGTGCCAGCAGCTCCCCTCGGGGAAGCTTGTACGAGCAGTACTTC. Drawing the rest from reference TRBV7-3 and TRBJ2-7, the complete variable domain is GAGVSQTPSNKVTEKGKYVELRCDPISGHTALYWYRQSLGQGPEFLIYFQGTGAADDSGLPNDRFFAVRPEGSVSTLKIQRTERGDSAVYLCASSSPRGSLYEQYFGPGTRLTVT.

The chain uses TRBV7-9 and TRBJ1-4; TRBD1 might be the D (5 bases). There are 15 residues in the CDR3. The germline V gene encodes CDR1 SEHNR and CDR2 FQNEAQ (reference sequence). Trimming removed 5 bases at V and 8 bases at J, with 18 bases between. The CDR3: CASSISGEEVEKLFF. The DNA for the CDR3 is TGTGCCAGCAGCATCTCGGGGGAGGAGGTAGAAAAACTGTTTTTT.

The chain employs TRBV7-3 and TRBJ2-1; no clear D gene. Germline loops: CDR1 SGHTA, CDR2 FQGTGA. The CDR3 is made up of 13 amino acids. V was trimmed by 1 base and J by 9 bases, leaving 10 bases between them. This CDR3 is CASSLIVPGEQFF. The DNA for the CDR3 is TGTGCCAGCAGCTTAATTGTACCCGGTGAGCAGTTCTTC.

This clone counts as medium-sized (0.01 to 0.1%). The gene calls are TRBV28 and TRBJ2-3; the match to TRBD2 covers 7 bases. J lost 0 bases, V lost 9 bases, and 0 bases had no gene match. This CDR3 has 12 residues. Germline assignment: CDR1 MDHEN and CDR2 SYDVKM. The CDR3: CARGLSTDTQYF. The CDR3 DNA sequence: TGTGCCAGGGGACTAAGCACAGATACGCAGTATTTT.

This chain connects TRBV3-1 (or the pseudogene TRBV3-2) to TRBJ2-7, with unresolved D. Looked up from germline, CDR1 is LGHDT and CDR2 is YNNKEL (reference sequence). V gave up 0 bases and J gave up 3 bases, with 9 bases separating them. This CDR3 comprises 14 residues. The CDR3 loop reads CASSQDRFSYEQYF. CDR3 coding DNA: TGTGCCAGCAGCCAAGATCGGTTTAGCTACGAGCAGTACTTC.

This chain uses TRBV11-3 with TRBJ1-1; no clear D. Germline CDR1 and CDR2: SGHNT and YENEEA. The CDR3 consists of 15 residues. V was cut by 1 base and J by 3 bases, with 12 bases left in between. As DNA, the CDR3 is TGTGCCAGCAGCTTAGCCCAAGGACGGGACACTGAAGCTTTCTTT. Residues: CASSLAQGRDTEAFF.

The chain employs TRBV5-1 and TRBJ1-1, with 9 positions matching TRBD1. J was trimmed by 3 bases and V by 4 bases; bases with no gene match: 7. Germline CDR1 reads SGHRS; CDR2 reads YFSETQ. CDR3 size: 15 residues. The CDR3 protein is CASSTPTGGHTEAFF. CDR3 DNA: TGCGCCAGCAGCACCCCGACAGGGGGGCACACTGAAGCTTTCTTT.

This chain uses TRBV5-1 with TRBJ1-4; a weak D match, TRBD1 (6 bases). Looked up from germline, CDR1 is SGHRS and CDR2 is YFSETQ. The CDR3 sequence is 14 residues long. The V and J ends lost 4 bases and 7 bases respectively, with 14 bases between them. CDR3 nucleotide sequence: TGCGCCAGCAGCCCCTCACAGGGTCTTGAAAAACTGTTTTTT. It specifies CASSPSQGLEKLFF.

The table lists this clone with a count of one. The rearrangement uses TRBV7-9 and TRBJ1-2; TRBD1 agrees at 10 bases. V was clipped by 1 base and J by 4 bases; unmatched bases: 3. This CDR3 spans 15 amino acids. Germline lookup yields CDR1 SEHNR and CDR2 FQNEAQ (reference sequence). This chain's CDR3 is CASSLGQGAGYGYTF. DNA of the CDR3: TGTGCCAGCAGCTTAGGACAGGGGGCAGGCTATGGCTACACCTTC.

The V and J genes are TRBV9 and TRBJ1-6, with 7 bases matching TRBD1. Germline-derived CDR1 and CDR2 are SGDLS and YYNGEE. This CDR3 has 15 residues. V gave up 5 bases and J gave up 7 bases; unmatched junction bases: 9. Here the CDR3 reads CASRAAGTANSPLHF. In DNA, the CDR3 is TGTGCCAGCAGGGCGGCCGGGACAGCGAATTCACCCCTCCACTTT.

V usage is TRBV5-6 and J usage is TRBJ1-2, with D possibly matching TRBD1 (5 bases). V shed 4 bases and J shed 7 bases, with 14 bases lying between them. The CDR3 is 13 amino acids. Germline values: CDR1 SGHDT, CDR2 YYEEEE. This CDR3 is CASSPGLSFGYTF. In DNA, the CDR3 is TGTGCCAGCAGCCCGGGACTAAGCTTTGGCTACACCTTC.